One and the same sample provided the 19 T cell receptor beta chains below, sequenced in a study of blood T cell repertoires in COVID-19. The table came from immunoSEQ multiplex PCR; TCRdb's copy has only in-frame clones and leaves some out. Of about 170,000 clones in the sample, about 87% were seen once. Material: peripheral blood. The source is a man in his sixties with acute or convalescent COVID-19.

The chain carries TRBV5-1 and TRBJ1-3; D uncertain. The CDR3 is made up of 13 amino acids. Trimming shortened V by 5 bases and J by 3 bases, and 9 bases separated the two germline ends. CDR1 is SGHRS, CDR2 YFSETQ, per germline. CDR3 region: CASRAMFGNTIYF. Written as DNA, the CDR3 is TGCGCCAGCAGGGCCATGTTTGGAAACACCATATATTTT. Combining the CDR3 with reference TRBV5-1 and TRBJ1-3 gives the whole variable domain KAGVTQTPRYLIKTRGQQVTLSCSPISGHRSVSWYQQTPGQGLQFLFEYFSETQRNKGNFPGRFSGRQFSNSRSEMNVSTLELGDSALYLCASRAMFGNTIYFGEGSWLTVV.

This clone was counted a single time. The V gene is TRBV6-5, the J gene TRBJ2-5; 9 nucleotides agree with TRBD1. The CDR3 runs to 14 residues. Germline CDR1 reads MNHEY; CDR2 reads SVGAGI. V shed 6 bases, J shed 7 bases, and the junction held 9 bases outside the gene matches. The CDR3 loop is CASSRDRDLGTQYF. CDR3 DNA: TGTGCCAGCAGCAGGGACAGGGACCTCGGGACCCAGTACTTC.

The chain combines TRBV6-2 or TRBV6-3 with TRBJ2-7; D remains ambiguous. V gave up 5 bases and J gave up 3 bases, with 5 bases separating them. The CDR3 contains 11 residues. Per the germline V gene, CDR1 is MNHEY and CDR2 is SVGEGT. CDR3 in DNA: TGTGCCAGCAGTCCCAACTACGAGCAGTACTTC. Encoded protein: CASSPNYEQYF.

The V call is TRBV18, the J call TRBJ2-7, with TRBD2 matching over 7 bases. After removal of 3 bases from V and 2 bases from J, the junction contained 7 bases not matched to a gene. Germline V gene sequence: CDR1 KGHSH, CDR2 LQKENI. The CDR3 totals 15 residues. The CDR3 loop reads CASSPQAGEPYEQYF. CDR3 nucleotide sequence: TGTGCCAGCTCACCCCAGGCGGGGGAGCCCTACGAGCAGTACTTC.

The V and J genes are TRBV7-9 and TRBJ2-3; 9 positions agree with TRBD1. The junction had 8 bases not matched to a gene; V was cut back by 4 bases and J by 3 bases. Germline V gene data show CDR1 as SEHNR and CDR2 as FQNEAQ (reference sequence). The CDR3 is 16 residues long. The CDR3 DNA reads TGTGCCAGCAGCTACGATCCGGGACAGGGAACAGATACGCAGTATTTT. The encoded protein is CASSYDPGQGTDTQYF.

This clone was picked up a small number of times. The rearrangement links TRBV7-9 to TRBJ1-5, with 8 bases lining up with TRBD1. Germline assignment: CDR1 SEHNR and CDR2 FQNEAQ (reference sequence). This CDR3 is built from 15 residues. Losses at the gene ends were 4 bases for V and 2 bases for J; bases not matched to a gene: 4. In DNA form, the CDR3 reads TGTGCCAGCAGCTGCCCGGGACAGGGCAATCAGCCCCAGCATTTT. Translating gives CASSCPGQGNQPQHF.

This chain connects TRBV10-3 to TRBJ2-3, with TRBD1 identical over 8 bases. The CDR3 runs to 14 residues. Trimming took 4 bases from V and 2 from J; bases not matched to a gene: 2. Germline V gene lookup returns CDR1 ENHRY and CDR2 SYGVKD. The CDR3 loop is CAISARGPTDTQYF. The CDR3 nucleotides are TGTGCCATCAGTGCCAGGGGGCCCACAGATACGCAGTATTTT.

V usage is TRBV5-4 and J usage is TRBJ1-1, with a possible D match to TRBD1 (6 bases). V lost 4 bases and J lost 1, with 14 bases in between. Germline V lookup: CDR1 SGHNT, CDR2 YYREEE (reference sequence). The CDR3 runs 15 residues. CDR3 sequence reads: CASSPMTGENTEAFF. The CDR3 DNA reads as TGTGCCAGCAGCCCAATGACAGGAGAGAACACTGAAGCTTTCTTT.

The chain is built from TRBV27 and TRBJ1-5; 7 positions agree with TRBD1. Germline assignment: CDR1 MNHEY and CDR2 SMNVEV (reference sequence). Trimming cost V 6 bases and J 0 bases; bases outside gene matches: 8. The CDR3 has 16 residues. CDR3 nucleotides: TGTGCCAGCAGACGATTGACAGGGTTTAGCAATCAGCCCCAGCATTTT. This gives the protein CASRRLTGFSNQPQHF.

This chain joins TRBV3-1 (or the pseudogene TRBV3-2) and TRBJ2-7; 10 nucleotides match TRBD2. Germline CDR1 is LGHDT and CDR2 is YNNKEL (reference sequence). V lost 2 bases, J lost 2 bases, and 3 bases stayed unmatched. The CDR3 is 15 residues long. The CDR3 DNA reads TGTGCCAGCAGCCAAACTAGCGGGACGGCCTACGAGCAGTACTTC. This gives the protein CASSQTSGTAYEQYF.

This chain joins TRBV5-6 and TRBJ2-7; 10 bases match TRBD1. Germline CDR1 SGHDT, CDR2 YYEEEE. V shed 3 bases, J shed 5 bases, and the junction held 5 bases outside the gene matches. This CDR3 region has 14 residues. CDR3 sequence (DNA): TGTGCCAGCAGCTGGGGGACAGGGGTCCACGAGCAGTACTTC. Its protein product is CASSWGTGVHEQYF. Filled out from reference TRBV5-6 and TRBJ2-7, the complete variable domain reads DAGVTQSPTHLIKTRGQQVTLRCSPKSGHDTVSWYQQALGQGPQFIFQYYEEEERQRGNFPDRFSGHQFPNYSSELNVNALLLGDSALYLCASSWGTGVHEQYFGPGTRLTVT.

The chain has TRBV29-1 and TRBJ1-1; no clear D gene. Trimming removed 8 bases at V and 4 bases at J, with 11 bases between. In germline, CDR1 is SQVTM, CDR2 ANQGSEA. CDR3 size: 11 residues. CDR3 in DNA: TGCAGCCCACAAACGCCCACTGAAGCTTTCTTT. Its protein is CSPQTPTEAFF.

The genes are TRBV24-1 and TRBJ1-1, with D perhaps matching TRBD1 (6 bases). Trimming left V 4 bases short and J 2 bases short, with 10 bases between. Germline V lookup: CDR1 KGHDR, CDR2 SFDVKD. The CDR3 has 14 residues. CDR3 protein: CATSETGTNTEAFF. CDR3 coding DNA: TGTGCCACCAGTGAAACCGGGACAAACACTGAAGCTTTCTTT.

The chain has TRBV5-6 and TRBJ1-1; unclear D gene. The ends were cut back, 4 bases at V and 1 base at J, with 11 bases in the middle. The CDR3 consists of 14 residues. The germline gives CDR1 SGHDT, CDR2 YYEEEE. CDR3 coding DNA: TGTGCCAGCAGCGGAGGCCTCAGGAACACTGAAGCTTTCTTT. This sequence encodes CASSGGLRNTEAFF.

The CDR3 bases are TGTGCCAGCAGCCGGGACAGGATGGGGACTGAAGCTTTCTTT. Protein product: CASSRDRMGTEAFF. The gene calls are TRBV27 and TRBJ1-1; 8 positions match TRBD1. The CDR3 extends over 14 amino acids. Germline-derived CDR1 and CDR2 are MNHEY and SMNVEV (reference sequence). V shed 6 bases and J 5 bases; nucleotides not matched to a gene: 8.

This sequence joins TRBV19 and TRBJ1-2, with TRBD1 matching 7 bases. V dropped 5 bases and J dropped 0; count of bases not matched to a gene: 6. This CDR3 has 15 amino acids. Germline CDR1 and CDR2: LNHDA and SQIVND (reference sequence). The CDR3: CASSSWTGANYGYTF. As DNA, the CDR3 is TGTGCCAGTAGTTCATGGACAGGTGCTAACTATGGCTACACCTTC.

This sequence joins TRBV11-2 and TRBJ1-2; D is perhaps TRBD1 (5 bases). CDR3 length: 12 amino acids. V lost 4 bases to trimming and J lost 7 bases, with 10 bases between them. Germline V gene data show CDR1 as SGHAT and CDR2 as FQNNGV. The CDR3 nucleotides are TGTGCCAGCAGCTCCAGGGTGGCTGGCTACACCTTC. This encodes CASSSRVAGYTF.

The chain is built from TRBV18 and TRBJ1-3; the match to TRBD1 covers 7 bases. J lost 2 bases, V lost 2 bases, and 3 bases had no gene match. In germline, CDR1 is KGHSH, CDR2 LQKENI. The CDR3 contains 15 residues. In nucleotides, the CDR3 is TGTGCCAGCTCACCAGGGACAGCTCCTGGAAACACCATATATTTT. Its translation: CASSPGTAPGNTIYF.

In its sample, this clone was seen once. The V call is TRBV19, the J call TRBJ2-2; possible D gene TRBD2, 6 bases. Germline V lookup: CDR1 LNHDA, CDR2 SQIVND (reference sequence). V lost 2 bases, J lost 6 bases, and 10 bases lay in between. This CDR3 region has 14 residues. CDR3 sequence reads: CASSITGEAGELFF. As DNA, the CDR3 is TGTGCCAGTAGTATAACTGGGGAGGCCGGGGAGCTGTTTTTT.